This is a list of T cell receptor beta chains from one sample in a study of T cell changes during pregnancy in multiple sclerosis. Libraries were prepared by immunoSEQ multiplex PCR; TCRdb keeps only in-frame clonotypes and omits some of them. The sample consists of some 100,000 clones, around nine tenths of them appearing once. The sequences come from peripheral blood, collected in the second trimester of pregnancy. The receptors originated from a female donor with multiple sclerosis, enrolled in a pregnancy study. Both conserved end residues are part of each CDR3. The D gene is left open where the match is weak. Some rows have no size entry. The others give once, few or many, or a class for an expanded clone.

>TRBV18|.|.|TRBJ1-6
TGTGCCAGCTCACCAAGCAAACAGACGAATTCACCCCTCCACTTT
CASSPSKQTNSPLHF
>TRBV28|TRBD2|.|TRBJ2-7
TGTGCCAGCAGTTTATGGGGGGACTACTACGAGCAGTACTTC
CASSLWGDYYEQYF
>TRBV27|.|.|TRBJ1-5
TGTGCCAGCAGTTTGAGGGGACTTAGCAATCAGCCCCAGCATTTT
CASSLRGLSNQPQHF
>TRBV16|.|few|TRBJ2-2
TGTGCCAGCAGCCAGCGTTCAGGGCTGAACCCCGGGGAGCTGTTTTTT
CASSQRSGLNPGELFF
>TRBV25-1|TRBD1|.|TRBJ1-5
TGTGCCAGCAGTGGGACAGGGGAACAGCCCCAGCATTTT
CASSGTGEQPQHF
>TRBV27|.|.|TRBJ2-7
TGTGCCAGCAGCGCCTTCAGGGGAACCTACGAGCAGTACTTC
CASSAFRGTYEQYF
>TRBV19|.|.|TRBJ1-2
TGTGCCAGTAGTATTCGGGGTTTGGGGTACTATGGCTACACCTTC
CASSIRGLGYYGYTF
>TRBV2|.|.|TRBJ1-2
TGTGCCAGCAGTTCTCCCCCTAGCTATGGCTACACCTTC
CASSSPPSYGYTF
>TRBV10-3|TRBD1|.|TRBJ2-3
TGTGCCATCAGAAGGGGACAGGGGGCCGGAGATACGCAGTATTTT
CAIRRGQGAGDTQYF
>TRBV19|.|once|TRBJ1-1
TGTGCCAGTAGTGGTCGAGGGCCCAGCACTGAAGCTTTCTTT
CASSGRGPSTEAFF
>TRBV2|TRBD1|.|TRBJ1-1
TGTGCCAGCACCCGACAGGGGGACACTGAAGCTTTCTTT
CASTRQGDTEAFF
>TRBV28|TRBD1|.|TRBJ1-2
TGTGCCAGCAGTTTATTCGGAGGGGACAGGGAATATGGCTACACCTTC
CASSLFGGDREYGYTF
>TRBV29-1|TRBD1|.|TRBJ1-2
TGCAGCGTTGAACCACAGGGGGCTAACTATGGCTACACCTTC
CSVEPQGANYGYTF
>TRBV14|.|.|TRBJ2-1
TGTGCCAGCAGCCAACCTCGGGACATGACCTACAATGAGCAGTTCTTC
CASSQPRDMTYNEQFF
>TRBV7-9|TRBD1|.|TRBJ2-7
TGTGCCAGCAGCCCGGACAGGGGGAACGACGAGCAGTACTTC
CASSPDRGNDEQYF
>TRBV6-1|TRBD2|.|TRBJ2-7
TGTGCCAGCAGTGGGGGGGGATCCTACGAGCAGTACTTC
CASSGGGSYEQYF
>TRBV5-4|.|.|TRBJ2-5
TGTGCCAGCAGCTTGGCAGGGCGAGAGACCCAGTACTTC
CASSLAGRETQYF
>TRBV5-4|.|.|TRBJ1-3
TGTGCCAGCAGCCTATACGGTCCAGGGGTCGAGGGAAACACCATATATTTT
CASSLYGPGVEGNTIYF
>TRBV11-2|.|.|TRBJ1-5
TGTGCCAGCAGCTTAGCCGCCAGCGGCAATCAGCCCCAGCATTTT
CASSLAASGNQPQHF
>TRBV9|.|.|TRBJ1-5
TGTGCCAGCAGCCGGTCCGGGGTCGAGGGTCAGCCCCAGCATTTT
CASSRSGVEGQPQHF
>TRBV5-4|.|few|TRBJ1-2
TGTGCCAGCAGCTTGTTCGTGACAGGCAACTATGGCTACACCTTC
CASSLFVTGNYGYTF
>TRBV18|.|.|TRBJ2-7
TGTGCCAGCTCACCAGGGGAAAGGGGCCACGAGCAGTACTTC
CASSPGERGHEQYF